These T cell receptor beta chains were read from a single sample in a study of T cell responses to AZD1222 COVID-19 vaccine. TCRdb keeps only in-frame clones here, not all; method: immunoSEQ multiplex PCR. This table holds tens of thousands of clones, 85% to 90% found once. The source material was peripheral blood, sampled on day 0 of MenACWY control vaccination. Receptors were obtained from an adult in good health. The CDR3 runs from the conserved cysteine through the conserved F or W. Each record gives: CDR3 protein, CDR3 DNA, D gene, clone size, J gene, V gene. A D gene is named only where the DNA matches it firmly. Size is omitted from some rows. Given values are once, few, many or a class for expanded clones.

CDR3: CASSFQRVSYEQYF
DNA: TGTGCCAGCAGCTTTCAGCGGGTCTCCTACGAGCAGTACTTC
D: -
size: -
J: TRBJ2-7
V: TRBV7-2

CDR3: CASSLVGSWGSYEQYF
DNA: TGTGCCAGCAGTTTAGTCGGTAGCTGGGGCTCCTACGAGCAGTACTTC
D: -
size: -
J: TRBJ2-7
V: TRBV27

CDR3: CASSQSGGSYNEQFF
DNA: TGTGCCAGCAGCCAGTCGGGGGGCTCCTACAATGAGCAGTTCTTC
D: TRBD2
size: -
J: TRBJ2-1
V: TRBV7-3

CDR3: CASSLENRRNSPLHF
DNA: TGTGCCAGCAGCTTAGAGAATAGGCGAAATTCACCCCTCCACTTT
D: -
size: -
J: TRBJ1-6
V: TRBV11-1

CDR3: CASSMSGDGYNEQFF
DNA: TGTGCCAGTAGTATGTCGGGAGACGGGTACAATGAGCAGTTCTTC
D: -
size: -
J: TRBJ2-1
V: TRBV19

CDR3: CASSLSRGDNSPLHF
DNA: TGTGCCAGCAGCTTATCCCGGGGTGATAATTCACCCCTCCACTTT
D: -
size: few
J: TRBJ1-6
V: TRBV7-9

CDR3: CASSQGTGNSHEQYF
DNA: TGTGCTAGCAGCCAAGGGACAGGGAATAGCCACGAGCAGTACTTC
D: TRBD1
size: -
J: TRBJ2-7
V: TRBV7-7

CDR3: CASSSRDLGPTDTQYF
DNA: TGTGCCAGCAGCTCCCGGGACCTTGGCCCCACAGATACGCAGTATTTT
D: -
size: -
J: TRBJ2-3
V: TRBV4-2

CDR3: CASRPFGGEKLFF
DNA: TGTGCCAGCAGACCCTTTGGTGGTGAAAAACTGTTTTTT
D: -
size: -
J: TRBJ1-4
V: TRBV6-5

CDR3: CASSPRGVRGAQHF
DNA: TGTGCCAGTAGTCCGAGAGGCGTGAGAGGAGCCCAGCATTTT
D: -
size: -
J: TRBJ1-5
V: TRBV19

CDR3: CASSPAGGTREQYF
DNA: TGTGCCAGCTCACCAGCCGGAGGGACTCGGGAGCAGTACTTC
D: -
size: -
J: TRBJ2-7
V: TRBV18

CDR3: CASSLAVRPGGSPLHF
DNA: TGTGCCAGCAGCTTAGCGGTCAGGCCCGGGGGATCACCCCTCCACTTT
D: -
size: -
J: TRBJ1-6
V: TRBV7-2

CDR3: CASSPRTGRTGNTIYF
DNA: TGTGCCAGCAGCCCCCGGACAGGGAGGACTGGAAACACCATATATTTT
D: TRBD1
size: -
J: TRBJ1-3
V: TRBV7-2

CDR3: CASSQALGSDTQYF
DNA: TGCGCCAGCAGCCAAGCTCTGGGTTCAGATACGCAGTATTTT
D: -
size: -
J: TRBJ2-3
V: TRBV4-3

CDR3: CASSQGGSYNSPLHF
DNA: TGTGCCAGCAGTCAGGGGGGCTCCTATAATTCACCCCTCCACTTT
D: TRBD1
size: -
J: TRBJ1-6
V: TRBV28

CDR3: CASSDSIGRGADTQYF
DNA: TGTGCCAGCAGTGACTCGATCGGGAGAGGGGCAGATACGCAGTATTTT
D: -
size: -
J: TRBJ2-3
V: TRBV6-4

CDR3: CATSGHPGLAGESLSGANVLTF
DNA: TGTGCCACCAGTGGCCACCCGGGACTAGCGGGGGAATCCCTCTCTGGGGCCAACGTCCTGACTTTC
D: TRBD2
size: -
J: TRBJ2-6
V: TRBV24-1

CDR3: CASSLGQPNEKLFF
DNA: TGTGCCAGCAGCTTGGGACAACCGAATGAAAAACTGTTTTTT
D: -
size: -
J: TRBJ1-4
V: TRBV5-5

CDR3: CASSQSLAGGPYEQYF
DNA: TGTGCCAGCAGCCAATCTTTAGCGGGAGGGCCCTACGAGCAGTACTTC
D: TRBD2
size: -
J: TRBJ2-7
V: TRBV4-2

CDR3: CSVGQGSYGYTF
DNA: TGCAGCGTTGGACAGGGATCCTATGGCTACACCTTC
D: TRBD1
size: once
J: TRBJ1-2
V: TRBV29-1

CDR3: CASSLVPDRLSTEAFF
DNA: TGTGCCAGCAGCTTAGTCCCTGACAGGCTAAGCACTGAAGCTTTCTTT
D: -
size: few
J: TRBJ1-1
V: TRBV11-2

CDR3: CASKRGADSSYEQYF
DNA: TGTGCCAGTAAGCGGGGGGCGGACAGCTCCTACGAGCAGTACTTC
D: TRBD2
size: -
J: TRBJ2-7
V: TRBV19

CDR3: CASRPDWGGPYEQYF
DNA: TGTGCCAGCAGGCCTGACTGGGGCGGACCTTACGAGCAGTACTTC
D: -
size: -
J: TRBJ2-7
V: TRBV27

CDR3: CASRLAGSQETQYF
DNA: TGTGCCAGCAGACTAGCGGGAAGCCAAGAGACCCAGTACTTC
D: TRBD2
size: once
J: TRBJ2-5
V: TRBV28

CDR3: CASSPGGGTDTQYF
DNA: TGCGCCAGCAGCCCAGGGGGCGGAACAGATACGCAGTATTTT
D: TRBD1
size: -
J: TRBJ2-3
V: TRBV5-1

CDR3: CASSPLLENHEQYF
DNA: TGCGCCAGCAGCCCTTTACTAGAAAACCACGAGCAGTACTTC
D: -
size: once
J: TRBJ2-7
V: TRBV5-1

CDR3: CASSPGPAENEQYF
DNA: TGTGCCAGCAGCCCCGGTCCAGCGGAGAACGAGCAGTACTTC
D: -
size: -
J: TRBJ2-7
V: TRBV7-2

CDR3: CASSSQRDTQYF
DNA: TGTGCCAGCAGTTCCCAACGAGATACGCAGTATTTT
D: -
size: once
J: TRBJ2-3
V: TRBV12-3/TRBV12-4

CDR3: CASSLVRLAGAGELFF
DNA: TGTGCCAGCAGCTTAGTACGGCTAGCGGGAGCCGGGGAGCTGTTTTTT
D: TRBD2
size: -
J: TRBJ2-2
V: TRBV7-2